This T cell receptor beta chain was observed in a study of blood T cell repertoires in COVID-19. In the study overall: Material from acute and convalescent COVID-19 was sourced from the United States, Italy and Spain. The cDNA or gDNA used as material had been derived from T cells, B-cell-depleted T cells, or PBMCs.

Recruited during active infection, patients (from Seattle) were subsequently followed longitudinally. The CDR3 loop spans 15 amino acids. Germline loops: CDR1 LNHDA, CDR2 SQIVND (reference sequence). Trimming left V 4 bases short and J 2 bases short, with 15 bases between. The protocol was immunoSEQ multiplex PCR, while the TCRdb copy is restricted to in-frame clones and leaves out a portion. Of 200,000 to 250,000 clones in the sample, 90% were seen once. Source material: peripheral blood. The origin of this receptor is a man aged 30 to 39 with COVID-19, enrolled during active disease. The V and J genes are TRBV19 and TRBJ2-7; a possible D gene is TRBD2 (7 bases). This CDR3 reads CASSTQRGGTYEQYF. CDR3 sequence (DNA): TGTGCCAGTAGTACCCAGAGGGGGGGCACCTACGAGCAGTACTTC.